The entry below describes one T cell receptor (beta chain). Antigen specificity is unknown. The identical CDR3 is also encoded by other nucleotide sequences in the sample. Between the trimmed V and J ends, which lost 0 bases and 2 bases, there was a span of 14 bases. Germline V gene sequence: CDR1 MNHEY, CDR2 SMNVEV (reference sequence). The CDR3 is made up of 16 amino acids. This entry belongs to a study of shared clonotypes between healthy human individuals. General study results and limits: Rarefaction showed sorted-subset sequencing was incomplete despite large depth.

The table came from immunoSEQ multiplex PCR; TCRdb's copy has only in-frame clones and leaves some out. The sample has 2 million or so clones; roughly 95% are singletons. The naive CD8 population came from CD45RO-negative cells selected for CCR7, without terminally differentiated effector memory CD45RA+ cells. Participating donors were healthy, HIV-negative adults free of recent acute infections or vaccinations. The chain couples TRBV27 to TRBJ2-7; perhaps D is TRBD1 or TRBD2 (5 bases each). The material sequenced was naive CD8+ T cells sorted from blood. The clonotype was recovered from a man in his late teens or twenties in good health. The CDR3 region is CASSLSPGTGTYEQYF. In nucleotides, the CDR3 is TGTGCCAGCAGTTTATCTCCCGGGACCGGAACCTACGAGCAGTACTTC.